This T cell receptor beta chain was retrieved from a study of early T cells in non-severe SARS-CoV-2 infection. Study-level information: Sequencing of unsorted whole blood was done on bulk RNA, leaving chains unpaired.

The CDR3 length is 15 residues. Germline V CDR1 and CDR2: WSHSY, SAAADI. With 0 bases removed from V and 8 bases from J, the gap between germline ends came to 11 bases. Individual cDNA molecules carried attached unique molecular identifiers. From the 5' RACE reads, TCRdb called clonotypes with MiXCR, one entry per CDR3 protein. This table holds 45,000 or so distinct CDR3 sequences, around 6.1% found once. To note about this clonotype: Its specificity is unknown.

Whole-study results and caveats: Sequences matched to VDJdb favored anti-spike CD8 responses, while private and CD4 specificities were missed.

The chain uses TRBV10-2 and TRBJ1-6; perhaps TRBD1 as D (6 bases). This TCR was recovered from an adult who was a healthcare worker with PCR-confirmed SARS-CoV-2 infection or an uninfected control (not recorded which). Sequenced: whole blood. The CDR3 DNA follows: TGCGCCAGCAGTGAGTCGAACAGGGAATATTCACCCCTCCACTTT. The encoded protein is CASSESNREYSPLHF.